This T cell receptor beta chain comes out of a study of shared clonotypes between healthy human individuals. Concerning this clone itself: The antigen remains undetermined.

The CDR3 spans 15 residues. Germline V CDR1 and CDR2: GTSNPN, SVGIG (reference sequence). V shed 4 bases and J shed 3 bases, with 18 bases lying between them. Study-wide results and limits: Generation probabilities were higher for clonotypes shared across all four sorted-subset donors than for unshared ones. At large depth, rarefaction still showed sorted-subset sequencing to be incomplete.

Profiled with immunoSEQ multiplex PCR; TCRdb holds only in-frame clones, not every one. The sample has roughly 500,000 clones, approximately 94% seen once. Sequenced sample: naive CD4+ T cells sorted from blood. The subset is: CD45RA+ positively selected. The source is a woman aged 25 to 45 in good health. V and J are TRBV30 and TRBJ1-1; D is unclear. The CDR3 sequence is CAWTAGRRRYTEAFF. The CDR3 DNA follows: TGTGCCTGGACGGCGGGCAGGCGTCGGTACACTGAAGCTTTCTTT.